The present TCR beta chain was sequenced within a study of control samples from healthy donors and cancer patients. Only in-frame clones appear in the TCRdb table, and some are missing; sequencing was by immunoSEQ multiplex PCR. The data contain 100,000 or so clones, roughly nine tenths of them singletons. This CDR3 comprises 16 residues. V lost 4 bases, J lost 6 bases, and 20 bases lay in between. The V gene's germline CDR1 is SGHKS and CDR2 YYEKEE (reference sequence). The chain combines TRBV5-5 with TRBJ1-5, with D possibly being TRBD1 (6 bases). This sequence was found in a woman between 25 and 40 years old in good health. Input material: blood. In nucleotides, the CDR3 is TGTGCCAGCAGCCAACGAAGGACAGACCCTCCTCAGCCCCAGCATTTT. Translated: CASSQRRTDPPQPQHF.